The 24 T cell receptor beta chains below all came from one sample that was sequenced in a study of neurological immune-mediated disorders (dated 2019 in TCRdb). Libraries came from 5' RACE. These reads were obtained on an Illumina HiSeq 2500. TCRdb trimmed public reads at Q25 via fastp, called clones via MiXCR and kept in-frame beta chains. Merged by CDR3 protein, the rows form single entries marked with the most common genes and DNA. This sample comprises roughly 70,000 distinct CDR3 sequences, less than 5.5% of them detected only once. Of the sample, about 3% is held by the ten largest clones. The sequencing sample was made of PBMCs. The receptors were sampled from a woman aged 25 to 39 with multiple sclerosis.

This clonotype occurred many times. J is TRBJ2-1 and V is TRBV5-1, with D tentatively TRBD2 (5 bases). This CDR3 comprises 16 residues. Per germline, CDR1 SGHRS and CDR2 YFSETQ. V shed 0 bases and J shed 3 bases, with 13 bases lying between them. The CDR3 nucleotides read TGCGCCAGCAGCTTGGGCAGAACCGGGAACTACAATGAGCAGTTCTTC. Protein sequence: CASSLGRTGNYNEQFF.

This clonotype occurred many times. This chain connects TRBV3-1 to TRBJ1-5; the D is unclear. V was shortened by 3 bases and J by 6 bases, with 9 bases between the two germline ends. Germline CDR1 and CDR2: LGHDT and YNNKEL (reference sequence). This CDR3 is 13 amino acids long. The CDR3 loop reads CASSHNLLQPQHF. For the CDR3, the DNA is TGTGCCAGCAGCCATAACCTTCTTCAGCCCCAGCATTTT.

Turning to this clonotype: This could be a read error, since a much larger clone is one nucleotide away. The chain has TRBV12-3 or TRBV12-4 and TRBJ2-1; D unclear. Trimming pared 3 bases from V and 7 bases from J, leaving 13 bases between. The CDR3 contains 14 residues. CDR3 bases: TGTGCCAGCAGTTTGGATATGGTAACGAATGAGCAGTTCTTC. This sequence encodes CASSLDMVTNEQFF.

V is TRBV5-1 and J is TRBJ2-5, with TRBD2 as a possible D gene (5 bases). V was clipped by 0 bases and J by 5 bases, with 8 bases between them. The CDR3 is made up of 13 amino acids. Germline lookup yields CDR1 SGHRS and CDR2 YFSETQ. The CDR3 DNA reads as TGCGCCAGCAGCTTGGCAAAGCGGGAGACCCAGTACTTC. Protein sequence: CASSLAKRETQYF. Together with reference TRBV5-1 and TRBJ2-5, the CDR3 gives the full variable domain: KAGVTQTPRYLIKTRGQQVTLSCSPISGHRSVSWYQQTPGQGLQFLFEYFSETQRNKGNFPGRFSGRQFSNSRSEMNVSTLELGDSALYLCASSLAKRETQYFGPGTRLLVL.

Ten or more counts support this clonotype. V is TRBV15 and J is TRBJ2-7; D is perhaps TRBD1 (6 bases). V lost 1 base to trimming and J lost 0 bases, with 10 bases between them. This CDR3 is 15 amino acids long. In germline, CDR1 is LNHNV, CDR2 YYDKDF (reference sequence). CDR3 nucleotide sequence: TGTGCCACCAGCAGAGGAACACAGGGCTCCTACGAGCAGTACTTC. It codes for CATSRGTQGSYEQYF. Based on the CDR3 plus reference TRBV15 and TRBJ2-7, the full variable domain is DAMVIQNPRYQVTQFGKPVTLSCSQTLNHNVMYWYQQKSSQAPKLLFHYYDKDFNNEADTPDNFQSRRPNTSFCFLDIRSPGLGDTAMYLCATSRGTQGSYEQYFGPGTRLTVT.

There are many counts of this clonotype. The chain carries TRBV12-3 or TRBV12-4 and TRBJ1-3, with D hard to call. Trimming removed 2 bases from V and 4 bases from J, with 21 bases in between. The CDR3 is 18 residues long. The CDR3 is CASSLRIPMSRTGNTIYF. In DNA form, the CDR3 reads TGTGCCAGCAGTTTAAGGATCCCTATGAGTCGGACCGGAAACACCATATATTTT.

This clonotype was observed many times. V gene TRBV5-1 combines with J gene TRBJ2-7, with 8 bases lining up with TRBD1. CDR1 and CDR2 from the germline V gene are SGHRS and YFSETQ. The CDR3 sequence is 12 residues long. The trim removed 7 bases at V and 4 bases at J, leaving 4 bases unmatched. The CDR3 bases are TGCGCCAGCCACGGACAGGGTTACGAGCAGTACTTC. Translated, it gives CASHGQGYEQYF.

This clonotype was observed at least ten times. The V call is TRBV5-6, the J call TRBJ2-4; D may match TRBD1 or TRBD2 (5 bases each). The CDR3 consists of 13 residues. Germline assignment: CDR1 SGHDT and CDR2 YYEEEE. The V end was cut by 3 bases, the J end by 6 bases, with 10 bases between. The chain's CDR3 is CASSSRERNIQYF. DNA for the CDR3: TGTGCCAGCAGCTCCAGGGAGAGAAACATTCAGTACTTC.

This clonotype was seen only a few times. A read error may be the cause here, since a much bigger clone is one base away. The chain recombines TRBV12-3 or TRBV12-4 with TRBJ2-1; possible D gene TRBD1, 6 bases. Deletions cut 7 bases from V and 12 bases from J, with 16 bases between. The CDR3 contains 12 residues. The CDR3 protein is CASTERGSRQFF. The CDR3 DNA follows: TGTGCCAGCACCGAAAGGGGGTCGCGGCAGTTCTTC.

This clonotype was detected only a few times. The chain joins TRBV5-5 to TRBJ2-3; TRBD2 agrees at 8 bases. V trimming: 0 bases; J trimming: 4 bases; junction bases outside the gene matches: 7. Germline V gives CDR1 SGHKS, CDR2 YYEKEE (reference sequence). The CDR3 is made up of 16 amino acids. The CDR3 loop reads CASSLGAGARADTQYF. As DNA, the CDR3 is TGTGCCAGCAGCTTGGGAGCGGGGGCCAGGGCAGATACGCAGTATTTT.

This clonotype was found many times. The chain recombines TRBV5-1 with TRBJ2-2; TRBD1 is a possible D gene (6 bases). The CDR3 runs 15 residues. V dropped 5 bases and J dropped 4 bases, with 15 bases sitting between them. Germline CDR1 and CDR2: SGHRS and YFSETQ. The CDR3 nucleotides read TGCGCCAGCAGGTCTACAGGGTCCAGCACCGGGGAGCTGTTTTTT. Residues: CASRSTGSSTGELFF.

In nucleotides, the CDR3 is TGCAGTGCTAAGCTTGAGGGGGGGGGCTACAATGAGCAGTTCTTC. Residues: CSAKLEGGGYNEQFF. This sequence joins TRBV20-1 and TRBJ2-1, with a tentative D call TRBD2 (7 bases). In germline, CDR1 is DFQATT, CDR2 SNEGSKA (reference sequence). The CDR3 is made up of 15 amino acids. Trimming cost V 4 bases and J 3 bases, with 16 bases left between them.

This clonotype was observed many times. The rearrangement joins TRBV20-1 to TRBJ1-5; a weak D match, TRBD1 (5 bases). V lost 4 bases to trimming and J lost 7 bases, with 20 bases between them. CDR1 and CDR2 from the germline V gene are DFQATT and SNEGSKA (reference sequence). The CDR3 extends over 15 amino acids. The chain's CDR3 is CSATPPTQGSQPQHF. CDR3 DNA sequence: TGCAGTGCTACGCCACCTACCCAGGGATCACAGCCCCAGCATTTT.

This clonotype has ten or more counts. The rearrangement uses TRBV29-1 and TRBJ2-5, with D possibly TRBD1 on 6 matching bases. There are 15 residues in the CDR3. Germline values: CDR1 SQVTM, CDR2 ANQGSEA. Deletions cut 0 bases from V and 0 bases from J, with 11 bases between. The CDR3 sequence: CSVEEWHRDQETQYF. DNA for the CDR3: TGCAGCGTTGAAGAGTGGCACAGGGACCAAGAGACCCAGTACTTC.

There are many counts of this clonotype. The CDR3 loop reads CASSQGQGMDKNIQYF. The CDR3 DNA sequence: TGTGCCAGCAGCCAAGGACAGGGCATGGACAAAAACATTCAGTACTTC. The chain carries TRBV4-2 and TRBJ2-4; 7 bases match TRBD1. The CDR3 contains 16 residues. The V gene's germline CDR1 is LGHNA and CDR2 YNFKEQ. V shed 1 base, J shed 3 bases, and the junction held 6 bases outside the gene matches.

V usage is TRBV7-9 and J usage is TRBJ1-3; 10 bases map to TRBD1. The CDR3 runs 15 residues. Losses at the gene ends were 5 bases for V and 4 bases for J; bases not matched to a gene: 5. Germline V gene lookup returns CDR1 SEHNR and CDR2 FQNEAQ (reference sequence). The CDR3 spells CASSPGTGAGNTIYF. The CDR3 coding sequence is TGTGCCAGCAGCCCTGGGACAGGGGCCGGAAACACCATATATTTT.

This clonotype was counted many times. At one boundary the junction diverges from the germline segment, which might be a read error. The chain couples TRBV10-3 to TRBJ1-5, with a weak D call TRBD1 (6 bases). CDR1 and CDR2 from the germline V gene are ENHRY and SYGVKD. This CDR3 spans 13 amino acids. In DNA, the CDR3 is TGTGCCATCAGCACAGGGTTGAATCAGCCCCAGAATTTT. This gives the protein CAISTGLNQPQNF.

V usage is TRBV28 and J usage is TRBJ2-2; 8 bases map to TRBD1. V shed 6 bases, J shed 5 bases, and the junction held 20 bases outside the gene matches. There are 19 residues in the CDR3. Germline CDR1 MDHEN, CDR2 SYDVKM. CDR3 in amino acids: CASSPTQGGRGPDTGELFF. CDR3 DNA sequence: TGTGCCAGCAGCCCTACCCAAGGAGGCAGGGGGCCTGATACCGGGGAGCTGTTTTTT.

This clonotype showed up many times. This chain joins TRBV12-3 or TRBV12-4 and TRBJ2-4; D unresolved. This CDR3 is built from 15 residues. V gave up 4 bases and J gave up 0 bases, with 10 bases separating them. CDR3 nucleotide sequence: TGTGCCAGCAGTTCCCCATTATTAGCCAAAAACATTCAGTACTTC. Its translation: CASSSPLLAKNIQYF.

The genes are TRBV5-1 and TRBJ1-6, with 9 bases aligning to TRBD1. This CDR3 comprises 15 residues. Germline V gene lookup returns CDR1 SGHRS and CDR2 YFSETQ. V was clipped by 4 bases and J by 7 bases; unmatched bases: 6. In DNA form, the CDR3 reads TGCGCCAGCAGCCCGGACAGGGGAGTGAATTCACCCCTCCACTTT. It is translated as CASSPDRGVNSPLHF. Combining the CDR3 with reference TRBV5-1 and TRBJ1-6 gives the whole variable domain KAGVTQTPRYLIKTRGQQVTLSCSPISGHRSVSWYQQTPGQGLQFLFEYFSETQRNKGNFPGRFSGRQFSNSRSEMNVSTLELGDSALYLCASSPDRGVNSPLHFGNGTRLTVT.

This clonotype showed up many times. This sequence joins TRBV7-6 and TRBJ2-3; the D gene is possibly TRBD2 (5 bases). Trimming pared 3 bases from V and 3 bases from J, leaving 10 bases between. The CDR3 extends over 14 amino acids. From germline, CDR1 is SGHVS and CDR2 FNYEAQ. The CDR3 loop reads CASSLNGVTDTQYF. CDR3 DNA: TGTGCCAGCAGCTTGAACGGGGTAACAGATACGCAGTATTTT.

This clonotype appeared many times. The V call is TRBV12-3 or TRBV12-4, the J call TRBJ2-7, with 9 bases fitting TRBD2. The CDR3 sequence is 14 residues long. The V segment lost 4 bases and the J segment 6 bases; nucleotides outside the gene matches: 7. CDR3 nucleotides: TGTGCCAGCAGTTCGGGCGGGGGGGCCCGCGAGCAGTACTTC. Its protein product is CASSSGGGAREQYF.

J is TRBJ2-1 and V is TRBV5-1; D is perhaps TRBD2 (6 bases). CDR3 length equals 11 residues. Germline values: CDR1 SGHRS, CDR2 YFSETQ. Trimming pared 4 bases from V and 10 bases from J, leaving 9 bases between. For the CDR3, the DNA is TGCGCCAGCAGCCAGGCGGGAGAGCAGTTCTTC. Amino acid sequence: CASSQAGEQFF.

A remark on this clonotype: A read error is possible here, since a much larger clone lies one base away. The CDR3: CASSPGETAYEQYF. DNA for the CDR3: TGTGCCAGCAGCCCCGGAGAAACCGCCTACGAGCAGTACTTC. The chain couples TRBV6-5 to TRBJ2-7; no firm D call. This CDR3 is 14 amino acids long. In germline, CDR1 is MNHEY, CDR2 SVGAGI. Trimming shortened V by 6 bases and J by 2 bases, and 14 bases separated the two germline ends.